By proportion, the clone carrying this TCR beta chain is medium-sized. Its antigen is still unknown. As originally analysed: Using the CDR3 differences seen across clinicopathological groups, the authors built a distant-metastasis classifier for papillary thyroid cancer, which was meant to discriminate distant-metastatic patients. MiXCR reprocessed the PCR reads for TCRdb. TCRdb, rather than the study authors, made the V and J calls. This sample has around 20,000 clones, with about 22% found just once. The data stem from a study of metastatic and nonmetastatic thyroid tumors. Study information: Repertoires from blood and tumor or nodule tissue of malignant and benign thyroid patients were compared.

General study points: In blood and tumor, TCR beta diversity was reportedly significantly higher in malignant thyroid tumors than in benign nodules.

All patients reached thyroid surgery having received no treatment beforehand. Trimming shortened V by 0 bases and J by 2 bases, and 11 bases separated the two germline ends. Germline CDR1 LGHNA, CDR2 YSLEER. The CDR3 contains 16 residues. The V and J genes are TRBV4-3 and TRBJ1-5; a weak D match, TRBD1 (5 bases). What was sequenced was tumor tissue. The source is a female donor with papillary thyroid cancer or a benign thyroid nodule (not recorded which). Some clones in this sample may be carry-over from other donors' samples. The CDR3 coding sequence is TGCGCCAGCAGCCAAGAGTGGGCGACAGGCAATCAGCCCCAGCATTTT. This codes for CASSQEWATGNQPQHF.